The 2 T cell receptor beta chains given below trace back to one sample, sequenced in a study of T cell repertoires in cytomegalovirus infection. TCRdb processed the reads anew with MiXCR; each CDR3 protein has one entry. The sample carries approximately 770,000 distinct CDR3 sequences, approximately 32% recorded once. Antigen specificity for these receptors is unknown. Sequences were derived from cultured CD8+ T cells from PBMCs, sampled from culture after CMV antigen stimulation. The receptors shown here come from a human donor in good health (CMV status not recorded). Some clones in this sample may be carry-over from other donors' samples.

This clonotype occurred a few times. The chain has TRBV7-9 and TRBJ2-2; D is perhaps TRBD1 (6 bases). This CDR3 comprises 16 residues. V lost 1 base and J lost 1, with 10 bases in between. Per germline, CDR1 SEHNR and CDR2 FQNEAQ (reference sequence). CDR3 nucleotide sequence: TGTGCCAGCAGCTTAGATTGGGGGCTGAACACCGGGGAGCTGTTTTTT. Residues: CASSLDWGLNTGELFF. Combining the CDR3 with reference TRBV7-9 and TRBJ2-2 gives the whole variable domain DTGVSQNPRHKITKRGQNVTFRCDPISEHNRLYWYRQTLGQGPEFLTYFQNEAQLEKSRLLSDRFSAERPKGSFSTLEIQRTEQGDSAMYLCASSLDWGLNTGELFFGEGSRLTVL.

CDR3 amino acids: CASSLRGPVWGYTF. CDR3 DNA sequence: TGTGCCAGCAGTCTGAGGGGGCCGGTCTGGGGCTACACCTTC. The V and J genes are TRBV27 and TRBJ1-2, with 7 bases lining up with TRBD1. The germline V gene encodes CDR1 MNHEY and CDR2 SMNVEV (reference sequence). This CDR3 is built from 14 residues. V lost 5 bases to trimming and J lost 8 bases; unmatched junction nucleotides: 11.